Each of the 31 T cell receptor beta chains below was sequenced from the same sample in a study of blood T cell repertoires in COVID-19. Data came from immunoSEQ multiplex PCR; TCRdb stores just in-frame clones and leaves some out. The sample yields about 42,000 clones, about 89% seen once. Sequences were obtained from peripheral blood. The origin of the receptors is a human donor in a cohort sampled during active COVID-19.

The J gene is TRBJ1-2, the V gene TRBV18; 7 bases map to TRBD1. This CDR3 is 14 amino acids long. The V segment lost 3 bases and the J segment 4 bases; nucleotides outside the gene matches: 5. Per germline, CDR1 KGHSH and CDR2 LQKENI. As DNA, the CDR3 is TGTGCCAGCTCACCCGGACAGGAGAGCTATGGCTACACCTTC. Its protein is CASSPGQESYGYTF.

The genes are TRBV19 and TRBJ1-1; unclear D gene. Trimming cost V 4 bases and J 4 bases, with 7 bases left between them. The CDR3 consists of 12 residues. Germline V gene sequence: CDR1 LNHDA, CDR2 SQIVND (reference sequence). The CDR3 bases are TGTGCCAGTAGTACCCAGCGCACTGAAGCTTTCTTT. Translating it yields CASSTQRTEAFF.

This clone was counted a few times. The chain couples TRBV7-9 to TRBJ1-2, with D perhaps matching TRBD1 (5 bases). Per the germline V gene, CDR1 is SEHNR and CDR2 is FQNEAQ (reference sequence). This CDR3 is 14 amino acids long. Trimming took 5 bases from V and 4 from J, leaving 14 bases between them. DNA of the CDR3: TGTGCCAGCAGCACCGACCAGGGCGGCTATGGCTACACCTTC. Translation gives CASSTDQGGYGYTF.

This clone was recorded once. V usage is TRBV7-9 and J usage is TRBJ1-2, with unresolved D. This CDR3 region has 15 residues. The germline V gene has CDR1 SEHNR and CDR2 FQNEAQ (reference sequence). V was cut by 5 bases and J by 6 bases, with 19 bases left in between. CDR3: CASSPPWVLGNGYTF. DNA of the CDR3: TGTGCCAGCAGCCCCCCGTGGGTTCTCGGGAATGGCTACACCTTC. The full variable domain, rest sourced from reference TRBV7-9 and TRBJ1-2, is DTGVSQNPRHKITKRGQNVTFRCDPISEHNRLYWYRQTLGQGPEFLTYFQNEAQLEKSRLLSDRFSAERPKGSFSTLEIQRTEQGDSAMYLCASSPPWVLGNGYTFGSGTRLTVV.

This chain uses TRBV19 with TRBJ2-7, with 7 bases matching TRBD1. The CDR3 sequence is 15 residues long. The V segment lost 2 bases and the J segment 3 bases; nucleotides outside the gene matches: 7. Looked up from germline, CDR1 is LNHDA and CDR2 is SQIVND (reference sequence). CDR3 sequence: CASSISRDRDYEQYF. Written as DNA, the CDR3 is TGTGCCAGTAGTATATCGCGAGACAGGGACTACGAGCAGTACTTC.

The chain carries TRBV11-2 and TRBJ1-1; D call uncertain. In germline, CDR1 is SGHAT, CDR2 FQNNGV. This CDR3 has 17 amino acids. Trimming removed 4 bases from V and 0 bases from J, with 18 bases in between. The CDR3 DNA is TGTGCCAGCAGCTCAGACCGGTGGGGAGTACTGAACACTGAAGCTTTCTTT. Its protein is CASSSDRWGVLNTEAFF. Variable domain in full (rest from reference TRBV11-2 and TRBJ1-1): EAGVAQSPRYKIIEKRQSVAFWCNPISGHATLYWYQQILGQGPKLLIQFQNNGVVDDSQLPKDRFSAERLKGVDSTLKIQPAKLEDSAVYLCASSSDRWGVLNTEAFFGQGTRLTVV.

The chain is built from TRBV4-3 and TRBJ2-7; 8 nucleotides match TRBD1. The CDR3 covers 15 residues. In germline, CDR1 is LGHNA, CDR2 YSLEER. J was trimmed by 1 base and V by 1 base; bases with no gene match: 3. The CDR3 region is CASSQGWTGSYEQYF. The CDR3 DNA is TGCGCCAGCAGCCAAGGGTGGACAGGGTCCTACGAGCAGTACTTC.

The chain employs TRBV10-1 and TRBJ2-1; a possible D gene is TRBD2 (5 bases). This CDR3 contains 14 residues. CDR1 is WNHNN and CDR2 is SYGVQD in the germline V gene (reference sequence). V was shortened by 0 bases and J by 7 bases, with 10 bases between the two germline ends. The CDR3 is CASSESLEENEQFF. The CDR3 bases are TGCGCCAGCAGTGAGTCGCTGGAGGAGAATGAGCAGTTCTTC.

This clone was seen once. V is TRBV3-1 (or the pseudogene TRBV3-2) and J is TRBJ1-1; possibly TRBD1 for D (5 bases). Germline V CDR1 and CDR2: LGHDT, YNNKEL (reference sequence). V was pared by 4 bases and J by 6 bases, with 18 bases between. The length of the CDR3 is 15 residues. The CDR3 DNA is TGTGCCAGCAGCCGTGGGGCAGGTTCTCTCGCTGAAGCTTTCTTT. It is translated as CASSRGAGSLAEAFF.

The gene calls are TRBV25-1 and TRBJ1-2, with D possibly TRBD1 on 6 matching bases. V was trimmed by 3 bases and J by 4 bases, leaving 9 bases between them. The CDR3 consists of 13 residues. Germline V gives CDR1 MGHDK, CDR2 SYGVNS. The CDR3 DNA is TGTGCCAGCAGTGATGGGGGCGGCTATGGCTACACCTTC. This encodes CASSDGGGYGYTF.

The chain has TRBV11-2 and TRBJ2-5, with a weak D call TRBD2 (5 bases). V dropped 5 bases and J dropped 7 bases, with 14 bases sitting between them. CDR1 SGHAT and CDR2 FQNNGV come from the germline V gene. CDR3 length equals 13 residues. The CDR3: CASSEDFRGTQYF. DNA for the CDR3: TGTGCCAGCAGCGAGGACTTCCGGGGGACCCAGTACTTC.

The CDR3 region is CASSVDRGLRNQPQHF. In nucleotides, the CDR3 is TGTGCCAGCAGCGTCGACAGGGGGCTTCGAAATCAGCCCCAGCATTTT. The chain uses TRBV7-9 and TRBJ1-5; TRBD1 agrees at 10 bases. This CDR3 region has 16 residues. Trimming removed 5 bases from V and 4 bases from J; junction bases left unmatched: 8. Germline V gene lookup returns CDR1 SEHNR and CDR2 FQNEAQ (reference sequence).

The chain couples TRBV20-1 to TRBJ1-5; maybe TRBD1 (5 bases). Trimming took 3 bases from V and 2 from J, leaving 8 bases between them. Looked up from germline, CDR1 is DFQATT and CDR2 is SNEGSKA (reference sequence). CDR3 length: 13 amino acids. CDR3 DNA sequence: TGCAGTGCTAGTGCGGGGGGCAATCAGCCCCAGCATTTT. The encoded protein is CSASAGGNQPQHF.

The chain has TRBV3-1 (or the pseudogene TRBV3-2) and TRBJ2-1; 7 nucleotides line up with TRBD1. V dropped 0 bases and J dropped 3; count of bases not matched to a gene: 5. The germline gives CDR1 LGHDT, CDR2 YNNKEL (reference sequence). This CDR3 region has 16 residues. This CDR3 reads CASSQDTGAIYNEQFF. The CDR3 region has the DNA TGTGCCAGCAGCCAAGATACAGGGGCGATCTACAATGAGCAGTTCTTC.

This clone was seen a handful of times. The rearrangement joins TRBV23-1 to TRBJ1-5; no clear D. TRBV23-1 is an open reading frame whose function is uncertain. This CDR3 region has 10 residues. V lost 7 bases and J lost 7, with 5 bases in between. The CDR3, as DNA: TGCGCCAGCATTATCCAGCCCCAGCATTTT. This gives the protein CASIIQPQHF.

CDR3 coding DNA: TGTGCCAGCAGCCACATCAAGTCGACCCCAGTCCAACGGGGCTATGGCTACACCTTC. It encodes CASSHIKSTPVQRGYGYTF. V is TRBV11-2 and J is TRBJ1-2, with D hard to call. Looked up from germline, CDR1 is SGHAT and CDR2 is FQNNGV. The germline V and J ends were trimmed by 5 bases and 4 bases, with 29 bases remaining between them. CDR3 length: 19 residues. Full variable domain (remainder filled in from reference TRBV11-2 and TRBJ1-2): EAGVAQSPRYKIIEKRQSVAFWCNPISGHATLYWYQQILGQGPKLLIQFQNNGVVDDSQLPKDRFSAERLKGVDSTLKIQPAKLEDSAVYLCASSHIKSTPVQRGYGYTFGSGTRLTVV.

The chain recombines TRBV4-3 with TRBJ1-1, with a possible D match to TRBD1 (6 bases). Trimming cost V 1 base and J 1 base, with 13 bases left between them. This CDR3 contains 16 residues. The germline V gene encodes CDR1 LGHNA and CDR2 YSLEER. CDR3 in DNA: TGCGCCAGCAGCCAAGCTCTGGGCAGGGGGAACACTGAAGCTTTCTTT. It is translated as CASSQALGRGNTEAFF.

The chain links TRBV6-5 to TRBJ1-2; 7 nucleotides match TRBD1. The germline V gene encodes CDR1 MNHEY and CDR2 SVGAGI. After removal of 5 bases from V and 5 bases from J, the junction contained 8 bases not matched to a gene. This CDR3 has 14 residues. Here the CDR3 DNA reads TGTGCCAGCAGTCTCTCCCGGGACAGTTATGGCTACACCTTC. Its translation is CASSLSRDSYGYTF.

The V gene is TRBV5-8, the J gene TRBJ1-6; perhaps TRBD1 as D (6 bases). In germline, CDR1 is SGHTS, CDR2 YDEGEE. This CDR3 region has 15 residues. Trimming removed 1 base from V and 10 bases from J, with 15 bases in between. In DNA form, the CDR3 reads TGTGCCAGCAGCTTGTTTCCAGGGGTAGGGTCACCCCTCCACTTT. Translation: CASSLFPGVGSPLHF.

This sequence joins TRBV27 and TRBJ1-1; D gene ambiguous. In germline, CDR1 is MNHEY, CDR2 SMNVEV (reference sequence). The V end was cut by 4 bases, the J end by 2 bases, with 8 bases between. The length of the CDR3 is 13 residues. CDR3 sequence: CASSYGSNTEAFF. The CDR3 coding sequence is TGTGCCAGCAGTTACGGGAGTAACACTGAAGCTTTCTTT.

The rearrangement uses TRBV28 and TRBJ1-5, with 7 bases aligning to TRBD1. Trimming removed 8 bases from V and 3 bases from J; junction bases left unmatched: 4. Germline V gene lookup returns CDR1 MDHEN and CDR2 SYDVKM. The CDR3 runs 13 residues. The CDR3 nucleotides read TGTGCCAGCGCAACAGGGGTCAATCAGCCCCAGCATTTT. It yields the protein CASATGVNQPQHF.

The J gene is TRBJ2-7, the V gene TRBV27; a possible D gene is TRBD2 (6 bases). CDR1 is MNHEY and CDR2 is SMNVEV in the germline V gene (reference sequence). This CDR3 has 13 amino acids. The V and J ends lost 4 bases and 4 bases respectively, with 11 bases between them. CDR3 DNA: TGTGCCAGCAGTTCCGCTGGGGGGTACGAGCAGTACTTC. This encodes CASSSAGGYEQYF.

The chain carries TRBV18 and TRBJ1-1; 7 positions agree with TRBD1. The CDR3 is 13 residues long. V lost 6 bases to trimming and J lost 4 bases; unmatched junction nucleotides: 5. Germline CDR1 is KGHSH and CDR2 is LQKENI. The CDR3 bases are TGTGCCAGCTCCCCCGCAGGGGGCACTGAAGCTTTCTTT. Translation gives CASSPAGGTEAFF.

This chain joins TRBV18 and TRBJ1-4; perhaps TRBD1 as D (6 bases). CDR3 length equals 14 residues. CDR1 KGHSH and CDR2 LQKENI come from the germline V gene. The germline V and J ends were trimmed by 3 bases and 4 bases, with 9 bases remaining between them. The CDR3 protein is CASSPRTDNEKLFF. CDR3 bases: TGTGCCAGCTCACCGAGGACAGATAATGAAAAACTGTTTTTT.

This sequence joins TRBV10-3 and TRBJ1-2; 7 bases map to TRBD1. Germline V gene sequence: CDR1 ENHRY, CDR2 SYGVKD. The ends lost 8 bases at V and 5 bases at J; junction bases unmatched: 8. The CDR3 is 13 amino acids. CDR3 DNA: TGTGCCATCGGACCCCAGGGGGAATATGGCTACACCTTC. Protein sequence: CAIGPQGEYGYTF.

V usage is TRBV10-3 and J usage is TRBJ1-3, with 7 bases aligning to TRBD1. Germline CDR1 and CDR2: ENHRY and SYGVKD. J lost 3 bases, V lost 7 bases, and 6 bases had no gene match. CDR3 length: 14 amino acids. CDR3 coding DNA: TGTGCCATCAAGAAGGGGGCGGATGGAAACACCATATATTTT. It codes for CAIKKGADGNTIYF.

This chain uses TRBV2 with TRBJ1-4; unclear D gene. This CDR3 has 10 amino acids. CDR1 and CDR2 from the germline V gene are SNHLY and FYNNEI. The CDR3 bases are TGTGCGGGCAGGAACGAAAAACTGTTTTTT. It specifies CAGRNEKLFF. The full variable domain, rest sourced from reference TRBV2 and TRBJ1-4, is EPEVTQTPSHQVTQMGQEVILRCVPISNHLYFYWYRQILGQKVEFLVSFYNNEISEKSEIFDDQFSVERPDGSNFTLKIRSTKLEDSAMYFCAGRNEKLFFGSGTQLSVL.

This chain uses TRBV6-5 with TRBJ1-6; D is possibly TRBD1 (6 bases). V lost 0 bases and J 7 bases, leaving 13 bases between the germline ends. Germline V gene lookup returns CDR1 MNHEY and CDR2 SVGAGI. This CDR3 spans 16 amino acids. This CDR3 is CASSYSNRVGNSPLHF. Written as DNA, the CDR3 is TGTGCCAGCAGTTACTCGAACAGGGTCGGAAATTCACCCCTCCACTTT.

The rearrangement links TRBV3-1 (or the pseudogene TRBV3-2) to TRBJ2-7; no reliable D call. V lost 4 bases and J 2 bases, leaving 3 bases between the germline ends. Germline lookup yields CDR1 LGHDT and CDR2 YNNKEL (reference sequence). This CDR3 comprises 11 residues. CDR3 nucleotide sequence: TGTGCCAGCAGCCCAGCCTACGAGCAGTACTTC. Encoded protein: CASSPAYEQYF.

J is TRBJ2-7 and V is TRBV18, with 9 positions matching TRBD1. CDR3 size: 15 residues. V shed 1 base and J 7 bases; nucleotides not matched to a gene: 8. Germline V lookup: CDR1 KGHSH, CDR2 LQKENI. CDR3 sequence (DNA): TGTGCCAGCTCACCACGGTCACCGGGACAGGGAGAGCAGTACTTC. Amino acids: CASSPRSPGQGEQYF.

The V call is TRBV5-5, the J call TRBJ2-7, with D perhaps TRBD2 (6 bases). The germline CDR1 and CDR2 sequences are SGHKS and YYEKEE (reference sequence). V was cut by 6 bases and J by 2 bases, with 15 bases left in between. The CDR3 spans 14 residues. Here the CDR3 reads CASNLRGTAYEQYF. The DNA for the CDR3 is TGTGCCAGCAACCTTCGAGGGACTGCCTACGAGCAGTACTTC.